This T cell receptor beta chain was identified in a study of blood T cells in healthy people across ages. Findings and limits, study-wide: A roughly linear age-dependent decrease characterized TCR beta diversity per million T cells. Aged donors had fewer naive CD4+ cells and lower diversity than long-lived donors.

Combining a sample-barcoded 5' primer with a J-beta primer mix, a second PCR ran for roughly 7 to 11 cycles. Each cDNA molecule carried a tag from a template-switch adaptor that contained 12 random nucleotides. TCRdb called the 5' RACE reads again in MiXCR, with one record for every CDR3 protein. The sample lists around 780,000 distinct CDR3 sequences, roughly three fifths occurring once. Per the germline V gene, CDR1 is MNHEY and CDR2 is SMNVEV (reference sequence). The CDR3 is made up of 13 amino acids. With 3 bases removed from V and 5 bases from J, the gap between germline ends came to 9 bases. With respect to this clonotype: Its antigen is undetermined.

V usage is TRBV27 and J usage is TRBJ2-3; maybe TRBD2 (5 bases). The TCR sequence derives from a man in his forties in good health. Sequenced sample: blood. The CDR3 DNA sequence: TGTGCCAGCAGTTTCCCCCGGGGAGATACGCAGTATTTT. It translates to CASSFPRGDTQYF.